The 18 T cell receptor beta chains given below trace back to one sample, sequenced in a study of blood T cell repertoires in COVID-19. Libraries were prepared by immunoSEQ multiplex PCR; TCRdb keeps only in-frame clonotypes and omits some of them. The data hold roughly 60,000 clones, with almost 85% observed a single time. Sequencing was carried out using peripheral blood. The source is a human donor in a cohort sampled during active COVID-19.

V gene TRBV30 combines with J gene TRBJ1-1; TRBD1 might be the D (5 bases). The germline V and J ends were trimmed by 5 bases and 9 bases, with 16 bases remaining between them. The germline V gene encodes CDR1 GTSNPN and CDR2 SVGIG (reference sequence). CDR3 size: 12 residues. CDR3 amino acids: CAWERGEGKAFF. CDR3 DNA sequence: TGTGCCTGGGAACGGGGGGAGGGAAAAGCTTTCTTT.

The chain employs TRBV3-1 (or the pseudogene TRBV3-2) and TRBJ2-3, with 12 nucleotides matching TRBD2. The V segment lost 5 bases and the J segment 2 bases; nucleotides outside the gene matches: 5. Germline V gene data show CDR1 as LGHDT and CDR2 as YNNKEL (reference sequence). The CDR3 sequence is 16 residues long. In DNA form, the CDR3 reads TGTGCCAGCAGCAACAGACTAGCGGGGGACACAGATACGCAGTATTTT. This translates into CASSNRLAGDTDTQYF.

This chain uses TRBV19 with TRBJ2-1; a possible D gene is TRBD2 (7 bases). Trimming stripped 10 bases from V and 7 bases from J, with 23 bases between. This CDR3 has 15 amino acids. Germline lookup yields CDR1 LNHDA and CDR2 SQIVND (reference sequence). The CDR3 DNA follows: TGTGCCATCTCAAAAGGGGGGGCATCAACGAATGAGCAGTTCTTC. This gives the protein CAISKGGASTNEQFF. Full variable domain (outside the CDR3, taken from reference TRBV19 and TRBJ2-1): DGGITQSPKYLFRKEGQNVTLSCEQNLNHDAMYWYRQDPGQGLRLIYYSQIVNDFQKGDIAEGYSVSREKKESFPLTVTSAQKNPTAFYLCAISKGGASTNEQFFGPGTRLTVL.

This chain's CDR3 is CASRQGVWDYEQYF. The CDR3 coding sequence is TGTGCCAGCAGGCAGGGGGTTTGGGACTACGAGCAGTACTTC. The V gene is TRBV6-5, the J gene TRBJ2-7; 7 nucleotides align to TRBD1. Germline trimming cut 6 bases from V and 3 bases from J; bases unmatched to any gene: 8. Germline lookup yields CDR1 MNHEY and CDR2 SVGAGI. The CDR3 has 14 residues.

The chain uses TRBV7-2 and TRBJ2-1; a possible D gene is TRBD2 (7 bases). This CDR3 comprises 15 residues. The germline V gene has CDR1 SGHTA and CDR2 FQGNSA. V was pared by 0 bases and J by 7 bases, with 13 bases between. The CDR3 coding sequence is TGTGCCAGCAGCTTAGCGGGGGGGGCTTTAAATGAGCAGTTCTTC. Amino acids: CASSLAGGALNEQFF.

This clone was seen a handful of times. The V gene is TRBV19, the J gene TRBJ2-7, with D possibly matching TRBD1 (5 bases). The CDR3 loop spans 15 amino acids. V was trimmed by 3 bases and J by 0 bases, leaving 12 bases between them. The germline V gene encodes CDR1 LNHDA and CDR2 SQIVND (reference sequence). The CDR3 DNA sequence: TGTGCCAGTAGTATTGGGCAGGGTGGCTCCTACGAGCAGTACTTC. This sequence encodes CASSIGQGGSYEQYF.

The gene calls are TRBV2 and TRBJ2-3, with TRBD2 identical over 12 bases. Per germline, CDR1 SNHLY and CDR2 FYNNEI. J lost 0 bases, V lost 6 bases, and 10 bases had no gene match. CDR3 length: 18 residues. CDR3 DNA: TGTGCCAGCAGAGTCCCGGCTAGCGGGGGGGGTAGCACAGATACGCAGTATTTT. Amino acids: CASRVPASGGGSTDTQYF.

This clone was detected a few times. The V gene is TRBV7-6, the J gene TRBJ2-5; possibly TRBD1 for D (5 bases). The V gene's germline CDR1 is SGHVS and CDR2 FNYEAQ. There are 13 residues in the CDR3. With 1 base removed from V and 2 bases from J, the gap between germline ends came to 5 bases. CDR3 residues: CASSLDRQETQYF. DNA for the CDR3: TGTGCCAGCAGCTTAGACAGGCAAGAGACCCAGTACTTC.

The chain is built from TRBV7-7 and TRBJ2-3; 9 bases align to TRBD2. Germline V gene lookup returns CDR1 SSHAT and CDR2 FNYEAQ (reference sequence). V shed 5 bases and J 3 bases; nucleotides not matched to a gene: 6. The CDR3 totals 15 residues. The CDR3: CASSQGGLATDTQYF. CDR3 nucleotides: TGTGCCAGCAGCCAAGGGGGACTAGCTACAGATACGCAGTATTTT.

Turning to this clone: One end of the junction does not line up with germline, which may come from a read error. The chain employs TRBV10-1 and TRBJ2-2, with 9 nucleotides matching TRBD2. Germline V gene sequence: CDR1 WNHNN, CDR2 SYGVQD (reference sequence). CDR3 length: 15 amino acids. Here the CDR3 DNA reads TGCGCCCGCAGTGAGCGGCGGGGGGGGATCGGGGAGCTGTTTTTT. Translation: CARSERRGGIGELFF.

The chain combines TRBV10-3 with TRBJ2-7; 12 nucleotides match TRBD2. V shed 4 bases and J 1 base; nucleotides not matched to a gene: 20. The CDR3 sequence is 21 residues long. CDR1 and CDR2 from the germline V gene are ENHRY and SYGVKD. The CDR3 DNA follows: TGTGCCATCAGTGGGGTCCCGGGGTCTAGCGGGGGGGCTATAGGATCCTACGAGCAGTACTTC. Translating it yields CAISGVPGSSGGAIGSYEQYF.

The chain combines TRBV18 with TRBJ2-1; 13 bases fit TRBD2. This CDR3 contains 17 residues. V shed 3 bases and J 8 bases; nucleotides not matched to a gene: 10. CDR1 and CDR2 (germline): KGHSH, LQKENI. The CDR3 DNA reads as TGTGCCAGCTCACCCACTAGCGGGGGGGCCTACTTACATGAGCAGTTCTTC. This gives the protein CASSPTSGGAYLHEQFF.

V usage is TRBV7-9 and J usage is TRBJ2-3; TRBD2 agrees at 12 bases. The CDR3 is made up of 17 amino acids. The junction had 11 bases not matched to a gene; V was cut back by 4 bases and J by 6 bases. From germline, CDR1 is SEHNR and CDR2 FQNEAQ (reference sequence). The CDR3 DNA sequence: TGTGCCAGCAGCTCCGCTCCAGCTAGCGGGGGGGTGGATACGCAGTATTTT. Residues: CASSSAPASGGVDTQYF.

This rearrangement joins TRBV7-6 to TRBJ1-4; 8 nucleotides align to TRBD1. The CDR3 spans 14 residues. V lost 5 bases, J lost 7 bases, and 6 bases stayed unmatched. Germline V gene lookup returns CDR1 SGHVS and CDR2 FNYEAQ. The chain's CDR3 is CASSPGQGGEKLFF. As DNA, the CDR3 is TGTGCCAGCAGCCCCGGACAGGGAGGTGAAAAACTGTTTTTT. The full variable domain, completed using reference TRBV7-6 and TRBJ1-4, is GAGVSQSPRYKVTKRGQDVALRCDPISGHVSLYWYRQALGQGPEFLTYFNYEAQQDKSGLPNDRFSAERPEGSISTLTIQRTEQRDSAMYRCASSPGQGGEKLFFGSGTQLSVL.

This rearrangement joins TRBV2 to TRBJ1-3, with D perhaps matching TRBD1 (6 bases). The germline gives CDR1 SNHLY, CDR2 FYNNEI. V lost 8 bases to trimming and J lost 0 bases, with 11 bases between them. The CDR3 is made up of 14 amino acids. This CDR3 is CASGQMSSGNTIYF. CDR3 sequence (DNA): TGTGCCAGCGGACAGATGAGCTCTGGAAACACCATATATTTT.

This chain links TRBV3-1 (or the pseudogene TRBV3-2) with TRBJ2-5; D might be TRBD1 (6 bases). The CDR3 is made up of 17 amino acids. The germline V gene encodes CDR1 LGHDT and CDR2 YNNKEL (reference sequence). Trimming stripped 0 bases from V and 2 bases from J, with 16 bases between. For the CDR3, the DNA is TGTGCCAGCAGCCAAGATAGCGTGGGGGCGCCACAAGAGACCCAGTACTTC. Its protein is CASSQDSVGAPQETQYF.

This chain links TRBV2 with TRBJ1-2; a weak D match, TRBD1 (6 bases). There are 15 residues in the CDR3. Between the trimmed V and J ends, which lost 6 bases and 5 bases, there was a span of 19 bases. Germline V gene data show CDR1 as SNHLY and CDR2 as FYNNEI. The CDR3 nucleotides read TGTGCCAGCAGCGGGGGGCCCACGGGGAGTTATGGCTACACCTTC. Protein sequence: CASSGGPTGSYGYTF.

This chain connects TRBV27 to TRBJ1-2; 7 nucleotides align to TRBD1. The V segment lost 6 bases and the J segment 4 bases; nucleotides outside the gene matches: 5. The CDR3 sequence is 13 residues long. Germline V CDR1 and CDR2: MNHEY, SMNVEV (reference sequence). CDR3 region: CASSRDSVYGYTF. CDR3 sequence (DNA): TGTGCCAGCAGCCGGGACAGTGTCTATGGCTACACCTTC.